This is a list of T cell receptor beta chains from one sample in a study of cytomegalovirus exposure and HLA in healthy donors. Libraries were prepared by immunoSEQ multiplex PCR; TCRdb keeps only in-frame clonotypes and omits some of them. Here the sample spans around 170,000 clones, approximately 80% being singletons. The sequenced sample was PBMCs. The receptors shown here come from a woman between 18 and 29 years old in good health and CMV-seronegative. The CDR3 runs from the conserved cysteine through the conserved F or W. A D gene is named only where the DNA matches it firmly. Expanded clones get a size class; other rows say once, few or many, or leave the size out.

j_call v_call clone_size d_call cdr3_nt cdr3_aa
TRBJ2-7 TRBV18 NA NA TGTGCCAGCTCACCTGGGGCCCAGGCCCACGAGCAGTACTTC CASSPGAQAHEQYF
TRBJ2-1 TRBV5-1 NA TRBD1 TGCGCCAGCAGCTTGCAACCGGGCGGGACAGGGAGCTCCTACAATGAGCAGTTCTTC CASSLQPGGTGSSYNEQFF
TRBJ1-1 TRBV10-2 NA NA TGCGCCAGCAGTGAGCCCGGCAAGGGGAGGACTGAAGCTTTCTTT CASSEPGKGRTEAFF
TRBJ1-4 TRBV5-1 NA TRBD1 TGCGCCAGCAGCTTGATGGGGACAGGCCAAACTAATGAAAAACTGTTTTTT CASSLMGTGQTNEKLFF
TRBJ1-2 TRBV6-4 NA TRBD1 TGTGCCAGCAGTGACACAGGGGGCGACTATGGCTACACCTTC CASSDTGGDYGYTF
TRBJ1-6 TRBV5-4 NA NA TGTGCCAGCAGCCCCCGCCGCGGAGATTCACCCCTCCACTTT CASSPRRGDSPLHF
TRBJ2-1 TRBV9 NA TRBD2 TGTGCCACCTCCTCAGCGGGATCCTACAATGAGCAGTTCTTC CATSSAGSYNEQFF
TRBJ2-6 TRBV7-9 NA TRBD2 TGTGCCAGCAGCCTGCGGGGGGGCCATGGGGCCAACGTCCTGACTTTC CASSLRGGHGANVLTF
TRBJ1-2 TRBV30 NA NA TGTGCCTTCCTTCGGACAGCTAACTATGGCTACACCTTC CAFLRTANYGYTF
TRBJ1-4 TRBV9 NA TRBD1 TGTGCCAGCAGCTCCCGCGGGACAGGCAATGAAAAACTGTTTTTT CASSSRGTGNEKLFF
TRBJ2-5 TRBV6-1 few NA TGTGCCAGCGAAGTGAGCCAAGAGACCCAGTACTTC CASEVSQETQYF
TRBJ2-2 TRBV6-4 NA NA TGTGCCAGCAGCCCTTTAGGACGGACAAACACCGGGGAGCTGTTTTTT CASSPLGRTNTGELFF
TRBJ1-5 TRBV28 few TRBD1 TGTGCCAGCAGTTTACCAGGGGCAGGGGGTCAGCCCCAGCATTTT CASSLPGAGGQPQHF
TRBJ2-3 TRBV7-6 NA TRBD2 TGTGCCAGCAGCTTATGGACTAGCGGGGCGCCAGATACGCAGTATTTT CASSLWTSGAPDTQYF
TRBJ2-7 TRBV6-6 NA TRBD2 TGTGCCAGCACCCCACCGGGACTAGCGGATTCCTACGAGCAGTACTTC CASTPPGLADSYEQYF
TRBJ1-5 TRBV18 NA TRBD1 TGTGCCAGCTCGCCGGGACAGATCAATCAGCCCCAGCATTTT CASSPGQINQPQHF
TRBJ2-2 TRBV6-5 few NA TGTGCCAGCAGTGGACAACGTTTCACCGGGGAGCTGTTTTTT CASSGQRFTGELFF
TRBJ1-1 TRBV28 NA NA TGTGCCAGCAGTTTAGAGGGCCAGAGGGAAGCTTTCTTT CASSLEGQREAFF
TRBJ1-4 TRBV11-2 NA TRBD1 TGTGCCAGCAGCTACCACAGGGGAACGGGAACTAATGAAAAACTGTTTTTT CASSYHRGTGTNEKLFF
TRBJ1-1 TRBV7-9 NA TRBD1 TGTGCCAGCAGCTTAGGATTCGAGGGGGCTTATACTGAAGCTTTCTTT CASSLGFEGAYTEAFF
TRBJ2-3 TRBV6-1 NA TRBD1 TGTGCCACTCAGGGGGAGATAGATACGCAGTATTTT CATQGEIDTQYF
TRBJ2-1 TRBV6-6 NA NA TGTGCCAGCAGTTATTCCAGCGAAGCCTACAATGAGCAGTTCTTC CASSYSSEAYNEQFF
TRBJ2-3 TRBV5-6 NA NA TGTGCCAGCAGCTTGTTGGCCGATACGCAGTATTTT CASSLLADTQYF
TRBJ1-3 TRBV5-4 NA TRBD1 TGTGCCAGCAGTTCCGGGACAGGGGGTCGTAGTGCCGGCAACACCATATATTTT CASSSGTGGRSAGNTIYF
TRBJ1-2 TRBV5-4 once TRBD1 TGTGCCAGCAGCTGGGGACAGGGCTATGGCTACACCTTC CASSWGQGYGYTF
TRBJ2-1 TRBV19 few TRBD1 TGTGCCAGTAGGAGTGTGGTCGGGACAGGAAGGGGGCAGTTCTTC CASRSVVGTGRGQFF
TRBJ1-1 TRBV28 NA NA TGTGCCAGCAGTTTAGATGGGCGCAGACACACTGAAGCTTTCTTT CASSLDGRRHTEAFF
TRBJ2-3 TRBV10-1 NA TRBD2 TGCGCCAGCAGTGCCCTAGCGGGGGCCGCTACGCAGTATTTT CASSALAGAATQYF
TRBJ2-5 TRBV15 NA NA TGTGCCACCAGCAGAGATACAAGCGTACGGGGTATACAAGAGACCCAGTACTTC CATSRDTSVRGIQETQYF
TRBJ1-6 TRBV5-4 NA TRBD1 TGTGCCAGCAGCAAAGACAGGGATAATTCACCCCTCCACTTT CASSKDRDNSPLHF
TRBJ1-3 TRBV6-5 few TRBD1 TGTGCCAGCAGAAGGTTACAGGGGATCGGAAACACCATATATTTT CASRRLQGIGNTIYF
TRBJ2-7 TRBV7-9 once NA TGTGCCAGCAGCTTAGCGCTAAGCGTCGAGCAGTACTTC CASSLALSVEQYF
TRBJ1-2 TRBV5-4 NA TRBD1 TGTGCCAGCAGCCTTGTGCCGGGACAGGGGAGCTATGGCTACACCTTC CASSLVPGQGSYGYTF
TRBJ1-6 TRBV2 NA NA TGTGCCAGCAGTGAGGGTCCACAGTTAAATTCACCCCTCCACTTT CASSEGPQLNSPLHF
TRBJ1-2 TRBV7-9 NA NA TGTTCCAGCAGCTTAGGTTCCAGGGGATATACCGATGGCTACACCTTC CSSSLGSRGYTDGYTF
TRBJ1-6 TRBV5-6 NA NA TGTGCCAGCAGTTTTTTCACGGCCCTCCACTTT CASSFFTALHF
TRBJ2-2 TRBV29-1 NA TRBD1 TGCAGCGTGGGGACAGGGGACACCGGGGAGCTGTTTTTT CSVGTGDTGELFF
TRBJ2-7 TRBV28 NA NA TGTGCCAGCATTTTCCCCCGGGACATATACTACGAGCAGTACTTC CASIFPRDIYYEQYF
TRBJ1-1 TRBV6-5 once TRBD1 TGTGCCAGCAGTTACTCTGACAGGGGTACTGAAGCTTTCTTT CASSYSDRGTEAFF
TRBJ1-2 TRBV30 NA NA TGTGCCTGGAGTGTAGGTACCCAGGTGGTTGGGGGCTACACCTTC CAWSVGTQVVGGYTF
TRBJ1-2 TRBV25-1 NA NA TGTGCCAGCAGTGACCAAAGCAGGGGATTCAATGGCTACACCTTC CASSDQSRGFNGYTF
TRBJ1-5 TRBV5-1 few NA TGCGCCAGCAGCTTGGGTACAGGGTCAAGTGAGCCCCAGCATTTT CASSLGTGSSEPQHF
TRBJ2-3 TRBV5-1 NA TRBD2 TGCGCCAGCAGCTCCCGGGGGGGCACAGATACGCAGTATTTT CASSSRGGTDTQYF
TRBJ2-6 TRBV5-1 NA NA TGCGCCAGCTCGCGTTCTGAGGGAAAGCTCTCTGGGGCCAACGTCCTGACTTTC CASSRSEGKLSGANVLTF
TRBJ1-2 TRBV9 NA NA TGTGCCAGCAGCGACGCCCTCGACAGAGGTGGCTACACCTTC CASSDALDRGGYTF
TRBJ1-1 TRBV4-1 NA TRBD1 TGCGCCAGCAGCCAAATACCTGAAGGACAGGACACTGAAGCTTTCTTT CASSQIPEGQDTEAFF